This T cell receptor (beta chain) was sequenced during a study of immune evolution from preneoplasia to lung adenocarcinoma. General study results and limits: Later-stage lesions appeared to have more T cells, more diversity, less clonality. Top clone share appeared to fall from AAH through AIS, MIA, adenocarcinoma.

Assay: immunoSEQ multiplex PCR; the TCRdb copy retains only in-frame clones and omits some. Here the sample spans 3,500 to 4,500 clones, roughly four fifths being singletons. In the case of this clone: Antigen specificity is unknown.

Germline-derived CDR1 and CDR2 are MDHEN and SYDVKM. The ends lost 4 bases at V and 1 base at J; junction bases unmatched: 5. CDR3 length equals 15 residues. Sequenced: FFPE lung adenocarcinoma in situ tissue. This chain connects TRBV28 to TRBJ1-1; 8 bases are shared with TRBD1. The sequence derives from a person aged 55-79 years with lung adenocarcinoma. DNA for the CDR3: TGTGCCAGCAGTTCCTGGACAGGGCGGAACACTGAAGCTTTCTTT. Translating gives CASSSWTGRNTEAFF.